This entry lists 16 T cell receptor beta chains sequenced from one sample in a study of siplizumab effects on memory and regulatory T cells. Libraries were prepared by immunoSEQ multiplex PCR; TCRdb keeps only in-frame clonotypes and omits some of them. The table has about 98,000 clones, around 90% seen once. The sequenced sample was CD4+ T cells sorted from blood. Every receptor here comes from a human donor in good health.

This clone has only one observation. The J gene is TRBJ1-5, the V gene TRBV19; D is ambiguous. Germline V lookup: CDR1 LNHDA, CDR2 SQIVND (reference sequence). The CDR3 spans 17 residues. Trimming removed 6 bases at V and 0 bases at J, with 18 bases between. The CDR3 coding sequence is TGTGCCAGTAGAGATAGTCCCTTTTGGGATAGCAATCAGCCCCAGCATTTT. It is translated as CASRDSPFWDSNQPQHF.

This sequence joins TRBV18 and TRBJ1-1, with D possibly matching TRBD1 (5 bases). Trimming left V 4 bases short and J 1 base short, with 16 bases between. Germline CDR1 is KGHSH and CDR2 is LQKENI. The CDR3 has 16 amino acids. Here the CDR3 reads CASSLYSADKNTEAFF. As DNA, the CDR3 is TGTGCCAGCTCACTTTATTCGGCGGACAAGAACACTGAAGCTTTCTTT.

The chain recombines TRBV5-1 with TRBJ2-7; 8 nucleotides line up with TRBD2. The J segment lost 2 bases and the V segment lost 3 bases, leaving 4 bases of the junction unmatched. The CDR3 spans 14 residues. Germline V gene sequence: CDR1 SGHRS, CDR2 YFSETQ. The DNA for the CDR3 is TGCGCCAGCAGCTCGGCGGGAGGACCCTACGAGCAGTACTTC. Translation: CASSSAGGPYEQYF.

V is TRBV6-1 and J is TRBJ2-3; 13 nucleotides agree with TRBD2. Germline lookup yields CDR1 MNHNS and CDR2 SASEGT. The CDR3 spans 15 residues. Losses at the gene ends were 4 bases for V and 4 bases for J; bases not matched to a gene: 2. Here the CDR3 DNA reads TGTGCCAGCAGTGGGACTAGCGGGAGCCCAGATACGCAGTATTTT. Amino acid sequence: CASSGTSGSPDTQYF.

V and J are TRBV6-6 and TRBJ1-5; perhaps TRBD1 as D (5 bases). Per germline, CDR1 MNHNY and CDR2 SVGAGI (reference sequence). The CDR3 spans 16 residues. Trimming stripped 4 bases from V and 1 base from J, with 14 bases between. The CDR3 protein is CASSSRETASNQPQHF. The DNA of the CDR3 is TGTGCCAGCAGTTCGCGTGAGACAGCGAGCAATCAGCCCCAGCATTTT.

The chain carries TRBV18 and TRBJ1-1; TRBD1 might be the D (5 bases). Per germline, CDR1 KGHSH and CDR2 LQKENI. Trimming shortened V by 8 bases and J by 0 bases, and 19 bases separated the two germline ends. The CDR3 length is 16 residues. CDR3: CASRSTVRTMNTEAFF. Written as DNA, the CDR3 is TGTGCCAGCCGTTCGACAGTACGCACAATGAACACTGAAGCTTTCTTT.

This sequence joins TRBV19 and TRBJ1-1; the D gene is possibly TRBD1 (5 bases). CDR3 size: 13 residues. Germline loops: CDR1 LNHDA, CDR2 SQIVND (reference sequence). Trimming left V 4 bases short and J 6 bases short, with 12 bases between. Written as DNA, the CDR3 is TGTGCCAGTAGTACTTCAGGGATAGCTGAAGCTTTCTTT. Its protein is CASSTSGIAEAFF.

This chain uses TRBV19 with TRBJ2-2; a weak D match, TRBD1 (6 bases). The CDR3 extends over 16 amino acids. Trimming shortened V by 6 bases and J by 2 bases, and 16 bases separated the two germline ends. The germline CDR1 and CDR2 sequences are LNHDA and SQIVND (reference sequence). This chain's CDR3 is CASRNPDSTNTGELFF. The CDR3 nucleotides read TGTGCCAGTAGGAACCCGGACAGTACTAACACCGGGGAGCTGTTTTTT.

The chain uses TRBV11-3 and TRBJ1-3; D is unclear. CDR1 SGHNT and CDR2 YENEEA come from the germline V gene. The CDR3 is 13 residues long. V was trimmed by 1 base and J by 2 bases, leaving 3 bases between them. CDR3 residues: CASSLGPGNTIYF. The CDR3 nucleotides are TGTGCCAGCAGCTTAGGACCTGGAAACACCATATATTTT.

The J gene is TRBJ2-2, the V gene TRBV18; possible D gene TRBD2, 6 bases. The CDR3 totals 14 residues. Trimming removed 2 bases from V and 5 bases from J, with 9 bases in between. Germline assignment: CDR1 KGHSH and CDR2 LQKENI. Written as DNA, the CDR3 is TGTGCCAGCTCACCATATAGCGGAACCGGGGAGCTGTTTTTT. This sequence encodes CASSPYSGTGELFF.

V is TRBV13 and J is TRBJ1-2; TRBD1 matches 7 bases. The CDR3 consists of 17 residues. After removal of 5 bases from V and 8 bases from J, the junction contained 20 bases not matched to a gene. The germline gives CDR1 PRHDT, CDR2 FYEKMQ (reference sequence). This CDR3 reads CASSLSILVTGLNGYTF. The CDR3 region has the DNA TGTGCCAGCAGCCTCAGCATCCTCGTGACAGGGCTTAACGGCTACACCTTC.

The chain joins TRBV10-1 to TRBJ2-5; D gene unclear. V gave up 4 bases and J gave up 3 bases, with 9 bases separating them. The length of the CDR3 is 13 residues. Germline CDR1 and CDR2: WNHNN and SYGVQD (reference sequence). CDR3 nucleotides: TGCGCCAGCAGTGGCTTGGAGAAAGAGACCCAGTACTTC. This translates into CASSGLEKETQYF.

This chain joins TRBV19 and TRBJ1-1, with D hard to call. The V gene lost 7 bases and the J gene lost 0 bases, with 18 bases spanning the gap. The length of the CDR3 is 16 residues. Germline V CDR1 and CDR2: LNHDA, SQIVND (reference sequence). CDR3 amino acids: CASTGLANRMNTEAFF. The CDR3 bases are TGTGCCAGTACGGGATTGGCAAACAGAATGAACACTGAAGCTTTCTTT.

The chain has TRBV9 and TRBJ2-3; 13 nucleotides match TRBD2. Germline loops: CDR1 SGDLS, CDR2 YYNGEE. The CDR3 extends over 17 amino acids. J gave up 5 bases and V 2 bases, and 8 bases lay outside the gene matches. CDR3 sequence: CASSVGGTSGMGDTQYF. CDR3 DNA: TGTGCCAGCAGCGTTGGGGGGACTAGCGGGATGGGAGATACGCAGTATTTT.

CDR3 loop: CASSVHRDFLSTPEAFF. CDR3 coding DNA: TGTGCCAGCAGCGTCCACAGGGATTTTTTATCTACCCCTGAAGCTTTCTTT. This sequence joins TRBV9 and TRBJ1-1, with D tentatively TRBD1 (6 bases). The ends were cut back, 2 bases at V and 6 bases at J, with 23 bases in the middle. This CDR3 is 17 amino acids long. Germline assignment: CDR1 SGDLS and CDR2 YYNGEE.

V usage is TRBV30 and J usage is TRBJ1-2, with D unresolved. V lost 1 base and J lost 5, with 11 bases in between. This CDR3 is built from 13 residues. Germline CDR1 is GTSNPN and CDR2 is SVGIG (reference sequence). CDR3 in DNA: TGTGCCTGGAGTGCCGAGACCCCGTATGGCTACACCTTC. Its translation is CAWSAETPYGYTF.